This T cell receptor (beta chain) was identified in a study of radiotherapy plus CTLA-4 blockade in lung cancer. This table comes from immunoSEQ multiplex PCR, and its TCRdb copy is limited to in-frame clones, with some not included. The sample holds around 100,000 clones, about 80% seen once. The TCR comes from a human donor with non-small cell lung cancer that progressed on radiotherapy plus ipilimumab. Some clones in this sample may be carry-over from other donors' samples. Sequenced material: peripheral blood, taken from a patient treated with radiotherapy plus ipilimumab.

CDR3 sequence: CSVESGSGANVLTF. The CDR3 nucleotides are TGCAGCGTTGAATCGGGCTCTGGGGCCAACGTCCTGACTTTC. This chain links TRBV29-1 with TRBJ2-6; D not certain. V shed 2 bases and J shed 0 bases, with 5 bases lying between them. The CDR3 is made up of 14 amino acids. The germline gives CDR1 SQVTM, CDR2 ANQGSEA. The full variable domain, its missing parts supplied by reference TRBV29-1 and TRBJ2-6, is SAVISQKPSRDICQRGTSLTIQCQVDSQVTMMFWYRQQPGQSLTLIATANQGSEATYESGFVIDKFPISRPNLTFSTLTVSNMSPEDSSIYLCSVESGSGANVLTFGAGSRLTVL.